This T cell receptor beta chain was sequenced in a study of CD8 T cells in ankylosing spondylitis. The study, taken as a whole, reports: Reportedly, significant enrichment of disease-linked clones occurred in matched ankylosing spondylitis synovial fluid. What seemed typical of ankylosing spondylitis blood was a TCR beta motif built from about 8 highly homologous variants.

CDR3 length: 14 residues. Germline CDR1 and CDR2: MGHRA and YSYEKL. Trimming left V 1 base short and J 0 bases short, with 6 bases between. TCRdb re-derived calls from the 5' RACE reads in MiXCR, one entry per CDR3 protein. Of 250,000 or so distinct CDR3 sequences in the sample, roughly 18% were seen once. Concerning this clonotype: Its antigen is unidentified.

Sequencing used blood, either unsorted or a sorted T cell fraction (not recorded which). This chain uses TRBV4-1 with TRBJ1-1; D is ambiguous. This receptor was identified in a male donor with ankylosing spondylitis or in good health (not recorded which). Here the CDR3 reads CASSQGLMNTEAFF. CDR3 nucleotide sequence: TGCGCCAGCAGCCAAGGTCTCATGAACACTGAAGCTTTCTTT.